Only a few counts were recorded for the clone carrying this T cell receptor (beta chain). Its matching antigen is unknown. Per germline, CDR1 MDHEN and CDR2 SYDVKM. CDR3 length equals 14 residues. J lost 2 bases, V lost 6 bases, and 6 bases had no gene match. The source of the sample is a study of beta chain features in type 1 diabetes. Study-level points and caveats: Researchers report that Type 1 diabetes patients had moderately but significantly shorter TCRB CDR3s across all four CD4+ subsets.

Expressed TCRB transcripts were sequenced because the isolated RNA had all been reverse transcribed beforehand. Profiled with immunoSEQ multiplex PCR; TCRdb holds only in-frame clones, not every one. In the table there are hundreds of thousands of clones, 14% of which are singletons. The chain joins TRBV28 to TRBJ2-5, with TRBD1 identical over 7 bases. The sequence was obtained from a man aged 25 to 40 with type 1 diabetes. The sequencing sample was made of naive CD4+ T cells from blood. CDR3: CASSQGQQQETQYF. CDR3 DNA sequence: TGTGCCAGCAGCCAGGGACAGCAGCAAGAGACCCAGTACTTC. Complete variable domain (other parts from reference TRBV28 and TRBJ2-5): DVKVTQSSRYLVKRTGEKVFLECVQDMDHENMFWYRQDPGLGLRLIYFSYDVKMKEKGDIPEGYSVSREKKERFSLILESASTNQTSMYLCASSQGQQQETQYFGPGTRLLVL.